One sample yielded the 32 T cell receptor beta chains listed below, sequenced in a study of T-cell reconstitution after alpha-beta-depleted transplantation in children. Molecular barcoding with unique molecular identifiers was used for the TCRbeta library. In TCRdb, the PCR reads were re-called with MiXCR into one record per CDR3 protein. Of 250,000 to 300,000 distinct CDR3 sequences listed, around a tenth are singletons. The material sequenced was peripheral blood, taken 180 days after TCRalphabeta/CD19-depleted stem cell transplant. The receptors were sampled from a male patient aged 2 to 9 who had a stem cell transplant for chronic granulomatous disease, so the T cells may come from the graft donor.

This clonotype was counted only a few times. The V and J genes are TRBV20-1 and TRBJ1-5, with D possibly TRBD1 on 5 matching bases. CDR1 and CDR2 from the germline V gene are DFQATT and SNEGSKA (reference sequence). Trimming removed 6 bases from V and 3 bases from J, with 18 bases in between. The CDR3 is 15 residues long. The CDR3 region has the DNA TGCAGTGCGATACCAGGTGGGGGGGACAATCAGCCCCAGCATTTT. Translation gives CSAIPGGGDNQPQHF.

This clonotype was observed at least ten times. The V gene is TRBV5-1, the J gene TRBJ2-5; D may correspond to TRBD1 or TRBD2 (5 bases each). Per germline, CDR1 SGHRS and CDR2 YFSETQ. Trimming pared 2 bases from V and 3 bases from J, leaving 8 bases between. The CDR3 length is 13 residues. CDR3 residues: CASSFGTKETQYF. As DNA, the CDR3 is TGCGCCAGCAGCTTCGGGACCAAAGAGACCCAGTACTTC.

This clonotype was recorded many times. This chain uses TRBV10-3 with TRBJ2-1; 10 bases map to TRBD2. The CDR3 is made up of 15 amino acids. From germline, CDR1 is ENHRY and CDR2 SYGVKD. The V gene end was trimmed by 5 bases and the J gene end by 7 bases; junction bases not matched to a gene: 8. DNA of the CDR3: TGTGCCATCAGTCCCCTAGCGGGGGCAGGGAATGAGCAGTTCTTC. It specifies CAISPLAGAGNEQFF.

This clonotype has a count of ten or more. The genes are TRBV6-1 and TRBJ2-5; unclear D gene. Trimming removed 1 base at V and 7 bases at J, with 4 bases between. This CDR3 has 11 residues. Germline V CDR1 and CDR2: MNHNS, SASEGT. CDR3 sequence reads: CASSEGGTQYF. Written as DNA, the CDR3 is TGTGCCAGCAGTGAAGGGGGGACCCAGTACTTC.

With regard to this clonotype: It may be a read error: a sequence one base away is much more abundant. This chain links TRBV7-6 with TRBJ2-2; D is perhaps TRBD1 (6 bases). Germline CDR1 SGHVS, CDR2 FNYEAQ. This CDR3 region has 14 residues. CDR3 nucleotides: TGTGCCAGCAGCTTCCAACAGGGTTTGGGGGAGCTGTCTTTT. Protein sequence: CASSFQQGLGELSF.

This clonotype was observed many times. CDR3 sequence reads: CASSTLPLYGYTF. The CDR3 DNA reads as TGTGCCAGCAGTACCCTCCCACTCTATGGCTACACCTTC. This chain uses TRBV6-6 with TRBJ1-2; D is ambiguous. Germline V gives CDR1 MNHNY, CDR2 SVGAGI (reference sequence). This CDR3 contains 13 residues. Trimming cost V 5 bases and J 4 bases, with 11 bases left between them.

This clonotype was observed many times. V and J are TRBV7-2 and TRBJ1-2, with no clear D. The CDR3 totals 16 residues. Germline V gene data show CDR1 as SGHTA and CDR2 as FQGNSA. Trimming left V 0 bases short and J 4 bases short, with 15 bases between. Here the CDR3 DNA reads TGTGCCAGCAGCTTAGCGATAGGTCGTTTGGGCTATGGCTACACCTTC. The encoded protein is CASSLAIGRLGYGYTF.

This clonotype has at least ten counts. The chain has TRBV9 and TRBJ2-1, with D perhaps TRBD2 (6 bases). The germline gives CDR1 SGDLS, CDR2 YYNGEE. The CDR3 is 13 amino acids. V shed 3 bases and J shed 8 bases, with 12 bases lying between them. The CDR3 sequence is CASSGDRGYEQFF. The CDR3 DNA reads TGTGCCAGCAGCGGTGACCGGGGGTATGAGCAGTTCTTC.

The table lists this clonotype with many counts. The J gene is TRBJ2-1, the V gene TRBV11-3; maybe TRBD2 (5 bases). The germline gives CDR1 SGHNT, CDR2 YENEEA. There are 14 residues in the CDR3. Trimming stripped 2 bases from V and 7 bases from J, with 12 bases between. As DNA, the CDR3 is TGTGCCAGCAGCTTACCGGGATTGGGTAATGAGCAGTTCTTC. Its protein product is CASSLPGLGNEQFF.

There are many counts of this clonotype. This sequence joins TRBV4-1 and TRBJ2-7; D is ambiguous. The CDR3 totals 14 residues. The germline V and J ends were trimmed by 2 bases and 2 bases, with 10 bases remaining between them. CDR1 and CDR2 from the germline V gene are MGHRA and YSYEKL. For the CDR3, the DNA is TGCGCCAGCAGCCAAATCAAGACGACCTACGAGCAGTACTTC. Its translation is CASSQIKTTYEQYF.

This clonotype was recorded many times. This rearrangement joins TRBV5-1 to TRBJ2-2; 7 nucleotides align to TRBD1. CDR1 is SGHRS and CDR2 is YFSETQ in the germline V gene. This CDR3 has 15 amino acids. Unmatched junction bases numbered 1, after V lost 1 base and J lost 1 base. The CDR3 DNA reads TGCGCCAGCAGCTTGAACAGGGGGAACACCGGGGAGCTGTTTTTT. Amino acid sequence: CASSLNRGNTGELFF.

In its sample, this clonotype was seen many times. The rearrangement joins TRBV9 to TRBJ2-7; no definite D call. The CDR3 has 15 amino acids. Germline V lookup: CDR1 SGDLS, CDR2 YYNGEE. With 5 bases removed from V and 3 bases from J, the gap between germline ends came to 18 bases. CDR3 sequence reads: CASSASASRDYEQYF. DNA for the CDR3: TGTGCCAGCAGTGCCTCCGCCAGTAGGGACTACGAGCAGTACTTC.

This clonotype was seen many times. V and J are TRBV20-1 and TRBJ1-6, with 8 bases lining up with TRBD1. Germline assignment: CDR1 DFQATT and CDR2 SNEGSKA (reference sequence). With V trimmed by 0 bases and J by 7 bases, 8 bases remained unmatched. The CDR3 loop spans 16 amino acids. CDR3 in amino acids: CSARDHDRGGNSPLHF. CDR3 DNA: TGCAGTGCTAGAGATCACGACAGGGGAGGGAATTCACCCCTCCACTTT.

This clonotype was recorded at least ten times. The CDR3 protein is CASSVPGLGTDTQYF. The DNA for the CDR3 is TGTGCCAGCAGTGTACCGGGACTAGGTACAGATACGCAGTATTTT. The J gene is TRBJ2-3, the V gene TRBV12-3 or TRBV12-4; 8 bases are shared with TRBD2. With 5 bases clipped from V and 3 bases from J, the junction kept 7 bases outside the gene matches. This CDR3 is 15 amino acids long.

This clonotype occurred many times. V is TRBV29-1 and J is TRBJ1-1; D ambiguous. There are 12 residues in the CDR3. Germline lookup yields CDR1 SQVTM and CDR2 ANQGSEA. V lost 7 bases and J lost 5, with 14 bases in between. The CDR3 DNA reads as TGCAGCGCCGTGCGGGGAGGTACTGAAGCTTTCTTT. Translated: CSAVRGGTEAFF. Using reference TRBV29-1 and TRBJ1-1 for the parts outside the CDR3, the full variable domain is SAVISQKPSRDICQRGTSLTIQCQVDSQVTMMFWYRQQPGQSLTLIATANQGSEATYESGFVIDKFPISRPNLTFSTLTVSNMSPEDSSIYLCSAVRGGTEAFFGQGTRLTVV.

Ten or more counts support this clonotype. The CDR3 protein is CASSEAFRRSNQPQHF. Written as DNA, the CDR3 is TGTGCCAGCAGTGAAGCGTTCAGGCGGAGCAATCAGCCCCAGCATTTT. The J gene is TRBJ1-5, the V gene TRBV6-1; the D is unclear. The CDR3 runs to 16 residues. V was clipped by 0 bases and J by 1 base, with 10 bases between them. In germline, CDR1 is MNHNS, CDR2 SASEGT.

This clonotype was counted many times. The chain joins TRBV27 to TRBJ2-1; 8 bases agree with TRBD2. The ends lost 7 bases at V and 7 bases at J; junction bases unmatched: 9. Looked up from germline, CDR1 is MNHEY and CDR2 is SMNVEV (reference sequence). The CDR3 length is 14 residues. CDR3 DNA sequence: TGTGCCAGCAAACGGGGGGGATCTGGGAATGAGCAGTTCTTC. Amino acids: CASKRGGSGNEQFF.

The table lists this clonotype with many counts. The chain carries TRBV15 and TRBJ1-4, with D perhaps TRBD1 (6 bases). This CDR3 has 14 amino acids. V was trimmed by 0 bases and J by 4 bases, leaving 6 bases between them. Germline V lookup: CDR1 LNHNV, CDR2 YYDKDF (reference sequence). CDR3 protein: CATSRDRGNEKLFF. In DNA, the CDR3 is TGTGCCACCAGCAGAGACAGGGGTAATGAAAAACTGTTTTTT.

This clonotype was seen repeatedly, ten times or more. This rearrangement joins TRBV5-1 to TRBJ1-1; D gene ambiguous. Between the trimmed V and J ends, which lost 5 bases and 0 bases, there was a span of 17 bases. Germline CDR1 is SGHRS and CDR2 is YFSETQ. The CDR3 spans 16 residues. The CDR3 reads CASSHDVPVMNTEAFF. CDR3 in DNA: TGCGCCAGCAGTCACGACGTCCCGGTCATGAACACTGAAGCTTTCTTT.

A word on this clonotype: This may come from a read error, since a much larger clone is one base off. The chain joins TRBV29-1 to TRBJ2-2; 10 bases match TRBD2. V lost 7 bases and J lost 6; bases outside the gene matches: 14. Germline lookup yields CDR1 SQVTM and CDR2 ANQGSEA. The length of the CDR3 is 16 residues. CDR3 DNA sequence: TGCAGCGGAGTCGTAGCTAGCGGGAGTTACGCCGGGGAGCTGTTTTTT. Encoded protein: CSGVVASGSYAGELFF.

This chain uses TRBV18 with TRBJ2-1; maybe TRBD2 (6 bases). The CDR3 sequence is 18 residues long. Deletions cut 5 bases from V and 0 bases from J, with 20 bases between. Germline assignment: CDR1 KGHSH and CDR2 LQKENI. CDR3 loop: CASSKPKRTGSSYNEQFF. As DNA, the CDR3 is TGTGCCAGCTCAAAACCAAAGCGGACCGGGAGCTCCTACAATGAGCAGTTCTTC.

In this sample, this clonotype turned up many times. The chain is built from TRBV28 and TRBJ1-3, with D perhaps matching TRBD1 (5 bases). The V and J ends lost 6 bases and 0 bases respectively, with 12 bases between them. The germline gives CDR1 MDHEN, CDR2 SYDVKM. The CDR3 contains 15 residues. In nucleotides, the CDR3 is TGTGCCAGCAGATTGGGGGTCTACTCTGGAAACACCATATATTTT. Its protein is CASRLGVYSGNTIYF.

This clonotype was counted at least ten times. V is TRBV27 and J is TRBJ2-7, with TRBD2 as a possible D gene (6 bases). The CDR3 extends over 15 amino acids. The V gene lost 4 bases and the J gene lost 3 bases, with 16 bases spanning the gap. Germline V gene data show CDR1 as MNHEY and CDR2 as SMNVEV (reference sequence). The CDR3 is CASSYSPGLNYEQYF. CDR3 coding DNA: TGTGCCAGCAGTTACTCCCCGGGACTCAACTACGAGCAGTACTTC.

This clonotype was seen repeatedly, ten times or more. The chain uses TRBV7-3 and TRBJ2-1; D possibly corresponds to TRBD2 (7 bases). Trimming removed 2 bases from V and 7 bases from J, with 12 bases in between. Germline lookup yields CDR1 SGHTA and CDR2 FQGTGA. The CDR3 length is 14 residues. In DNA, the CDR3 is TGTGCCAGCAGCTTAGGCGGGGGCGAGAATGAGCAGTTCTTC. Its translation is CASSLGGGENEQFF.

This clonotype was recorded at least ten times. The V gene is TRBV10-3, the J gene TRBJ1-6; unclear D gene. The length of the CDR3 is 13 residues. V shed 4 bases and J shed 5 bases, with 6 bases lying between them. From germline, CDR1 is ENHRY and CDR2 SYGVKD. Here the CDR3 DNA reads TGTGCCATCAGTGGGATGGATAATTCACCCCTCCACTTT. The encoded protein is CAISGMDNSPLHF.

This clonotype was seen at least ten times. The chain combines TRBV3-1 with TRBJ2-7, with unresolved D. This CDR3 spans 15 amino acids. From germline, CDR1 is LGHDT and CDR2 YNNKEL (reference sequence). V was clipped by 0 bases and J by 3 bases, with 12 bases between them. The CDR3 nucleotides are TGTGCCAGCAGCCAAGACCCTCTCCCCGTCTACGAGCAGTACTTC. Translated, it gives CASSQDPLPVYEQYF.

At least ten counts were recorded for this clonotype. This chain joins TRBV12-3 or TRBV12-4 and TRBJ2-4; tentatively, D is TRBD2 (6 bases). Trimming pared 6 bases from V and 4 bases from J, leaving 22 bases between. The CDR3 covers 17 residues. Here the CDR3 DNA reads TGTGCCAGCAGCCCCGGGGGAGGAGCCGGGGGAAAAAACATTCAGTACTTC. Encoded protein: CASSPGGGAGGKNIQYF.

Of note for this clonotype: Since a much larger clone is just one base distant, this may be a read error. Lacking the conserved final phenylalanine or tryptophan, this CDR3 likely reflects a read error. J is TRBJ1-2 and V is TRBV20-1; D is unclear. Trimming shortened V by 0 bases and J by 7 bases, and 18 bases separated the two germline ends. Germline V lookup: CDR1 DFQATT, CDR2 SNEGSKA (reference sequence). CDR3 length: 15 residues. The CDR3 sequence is CSARDNGFWDFGYTV. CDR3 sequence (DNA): TGCAGTGCTAGAGATAATGGGTTTTGGGATTTTGGCTACACCGTC.

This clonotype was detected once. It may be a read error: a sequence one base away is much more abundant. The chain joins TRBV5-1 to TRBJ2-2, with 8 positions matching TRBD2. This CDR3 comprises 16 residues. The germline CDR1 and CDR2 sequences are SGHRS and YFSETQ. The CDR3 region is CASSAPGLGNIGELFF. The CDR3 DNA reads TGCGCCAGCAGCGCGCCGGGACTAGGGAACATCGGGGAGCTGTTTTTT.

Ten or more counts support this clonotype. CDR3 DNA sequence: TGTGCCAGCATTCACGACGAGACAGACCCAGGCTTGTTCTTC. Residues: CASIHDETDPGLFF. V usage is TRBV2 and J usage is TRBJ2-1; D is perhaps TRBD1 (5 bases). The V end was cut by 7 bases, the J end by 15 bases, with 25 bases between. Germline V lookup: CDR1 SNHLY, CDR2 FYNNEI. This CDR3 contains 14 residues.

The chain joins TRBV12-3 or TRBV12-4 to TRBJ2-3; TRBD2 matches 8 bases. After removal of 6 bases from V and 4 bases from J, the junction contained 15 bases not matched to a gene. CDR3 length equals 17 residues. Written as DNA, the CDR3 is TGTGCCAGCAGCTCCTTTGGTCCGGGGGGGCCGGCAGATACGCAGTATTTT. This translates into CASSSFGPGGPADTQYF.

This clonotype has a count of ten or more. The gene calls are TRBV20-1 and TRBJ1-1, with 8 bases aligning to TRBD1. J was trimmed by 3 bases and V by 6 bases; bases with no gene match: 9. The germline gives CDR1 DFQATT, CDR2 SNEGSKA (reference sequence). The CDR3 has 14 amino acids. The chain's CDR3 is CSASLQGGDTEAFF. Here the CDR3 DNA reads TGCAGTGCATCCTTACAGGGGGGAGACACTGAAGCTTTCTTT.